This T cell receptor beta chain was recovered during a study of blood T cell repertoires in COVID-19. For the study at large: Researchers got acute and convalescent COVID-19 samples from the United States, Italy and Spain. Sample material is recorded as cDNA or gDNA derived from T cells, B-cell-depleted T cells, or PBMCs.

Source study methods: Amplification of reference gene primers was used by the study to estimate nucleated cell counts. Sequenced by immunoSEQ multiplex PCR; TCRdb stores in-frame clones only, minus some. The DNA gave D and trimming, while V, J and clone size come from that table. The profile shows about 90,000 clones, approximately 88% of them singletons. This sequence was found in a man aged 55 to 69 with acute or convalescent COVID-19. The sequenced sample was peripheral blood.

Written as DNA, the CDR3 is TGTGCCAGCAGCCGAGGGGACAGGGAGCCAAAACTGTTTTTT. Translated, it gives CASSRGDREPKLFF. V is TRBV3-1 (or the pseudogene TRBV3-2) and J is TRBJ1-4, with TRBD1 matching 9 bases. The J segment lost 10 bases and the V segment lost 4 bases, leaving 7 bases of the junction unmatched. Germline V lookup: CDR1 LGHDT, CDR2 YNNKEL (reference sequence). The CDR3 has 14 amino acids.